This entry features one T cell receptor (beta chain) sequence. Its antigen is still unknown. This sample was taken from a study of spatial heterogeneity in lung cancer. In the study overall: The cohort: approximately 66 early-stage, untreated non-small cell lung cancer patients. The library had UMIs, and each TCR and UMI pair averaged more than ten raw reads.

One entry per CDR3 protein results from TCRdb running MiXCR on the 5' RACE reads. The data contain about 50,000 distinct CDR3 sequences, 7.4% of them singletons. Study conclusions and caveats: Among blood samples, ubiquitous expanded tumor TCRs appeared more at resection than at follow-up.

Sample time point: blood at routine non-recurrence follow-up after resection. TCRs were sequenced from unsorted whole RNA of tumor, nontumor lung or PBMC. The germline gives CDR1 SEHNR, CDR2 FQNEAQ (reference sequence). The CDR3 extends over 14 amino acids. V lost 6 bases and J lost 5; bases outside the gene matches: 5. The sequencing used PBMCs, collected at follow-up. The TCR comes from a female donor with early-stage non-small cell lung cancer. The chain couples TRBV7-9 to TRBJ2-1, with 9 bases fitting TRBD1. The CDR3 reads CASREGQGNNEQFF. The CDR3 nucleotides are TGTGCCAGCAGAGAGGGACAGGGAAACAATGAGCAGTTCTTC.